Listed below are T cell receptor beta chains from one sample, sequenced in a study of radiotherapy plus CTLA-4 blockade in lung cancer. Some clones are missing from TCRdb's copy, which holds only in-frame ones; the method was immunoSEQ multiplex PCR. The profile covers over 11,000 clones, with about 89% appearing a single time and 13% to 15% taken by the ten largest. Sequencing was performed on peripheral blood, taken from a patient treated with radiotherapy plus ipilimumab. Receptor source: a human donor with non-small cell lung cancer that progressed on radiotherapy plus ipilimumab. Some clones in this sample may be carry-over from other donors' samples. Each CDR3 is given with its conserved first and last residue. The D gene is left open where the match is weak. Size tells how often a clone was seen (once, few, many) or the class of an expanded clone, and some rows leave it out.

v_call: TRBV6-4; d_call: .; j_call: TRBJ2-3; clone_size: .; cdr3_nt: TGTGCCAGCAGTGGGACGGGGATTAGCACAGATACGCAGTATTTT; cdr3_aa: CASSGTGISTDTQYF
v_call: TRBV19; d_call: .; j_call: TRBJ2-7; clone_size: .; cdr3_nt: TGTGCCAGTAGTATAGATCTCGCACTAGCAGGCTACGAGCAGTACTTC; cdr3_aa: CASSIDLALAGYEQYF
v_call: TRBV5-4; d_call: TRBD2; j_call: TRBJ2-1; clone_size: .; cdr3_nt: TGTGCCAGCAGCGAACTAGCGAGTGAGCAGTTCTTC; cdr3_aa: CASSELASEQFF
v_call: TRBV7-2; d_call: TRBD2; j_call: TRBJ2-1; clone_size: .; cdr3_nt: TGTGCCAGCAGCCTGGCGACTAGCCCGTACAATGAGCAGTTCTTC; cdr3_aa: CASSLATSPYNEQFF
v_call: TRBV27; d_call: .; j_call: TRBJ2-7; clone_size: .; cdr3_nt: TGTGCCAGCAAGGCGGAGGTGAGCTACGAGCAGTACTTC; cdr3_aa: CASKAEVSYEQYF
v_call: TRBV19; d_call: TRBD1; j_call: TRBJ2-1; clone_size: .; cdr3_nt: TGTGCCAGTAGTATTGGTCGGGACAGGGGGCTCCATGAGCAGTTCTTC; cdr3_aa: CASSIGRDRGLHEQFF
v_call: TRBV21-1; d_call: .; j_call: TRBJ2-2; clone_size: .; cdr3_nt: TGTGCCAGCAGCAAAAGAGAGGGAACCGGACTGGGGAACACCGGGGAGCTGTTTTTT; cdr3_aa: CASSKREGTGLGNTGELFF
v_call: TRBV15; d_call: .; j_call: TRBJ2-7; clone_size: .; cdr3_nt: TGTGCCACCAGCAGAGATAGTAGCTACGAGCAGTACTTC; cdr3_aa: CATSRDSSYEQYF
v_call: TRBV10-2; d_call: TRBD1; j_call: TRBJ1-1; clone_size: .; cdr3_nt: TGCGCCAGCACATGGACAGGGAACACTGAAGCTTTCTTT; cdr3_aa: CASTWTGNTEAFF
v_call: TRBV5-4; d_call: .; j_call: TRBJ1-5; clone_size: .; cdr3_nt: TGTGCCAGCAGCTTGGACGGACAGTCCCACAATCAGCCCCAGCATTTT; cdr3_aa: CASSLDGQSHNQPQHF
v_call: TRBV10-2; d_call: .; j_call: TRBJ1-2; clone_size: .; cdr3_nt: TGCGCCAGCAGTGTTGACAGCTACTATGGCTACACCTTC; cdr3_aa: CASSVDSYYGYTF
v_call: TRBV18; d_call: .; j_call: TRBJ2-7; clone_size: .; cdr3_nt: TGTGCCAGCTCACCTTTTGACAGGCTGGACGAGCAGTACTTC; cdr3_aa: CASSPFDRLDEQYF
v_call: TRBV11-1; d_call: TRBD2; j_call: TRBJ2-5; clone_size: .; cdr3_nt: TGTGCCAGCAGCTCCGCCACTAGCGGGAGGGCCAACCTTGGGGAGACCCAGTACTTC; cdr3_aa: CASSSATSGRANLGETQYF
v_call: TRBV9; d_call: TRBD1; j_call: TRBJ1-1; clone_size: .; cdr3_nt: TGTGCCAGCAGCGCCAGGGGGATGGCTTTCTTT; cdr3_aa: CASSARGMAFF
v_call: TRBV6-5; d_call: .; j_call: TRBJ2-3; clone_size: .; cdr3_nt: TGTGCCAGCAGTTACCGGAGTCTCTTCGGTACAGATACGCAGTATTTT; cdr3_aa: CASSYRSLFGTDTQYF
v_call: TRBV4-2; d_call: TRBD1; j_call: TRBJ1-1; clone_size: .; cdr3_nt: TGTGCCAGCAGCCAAGGATTGACAGGGATCACTGAAGCTTTCTTT; cdr3_aa: CASSQGLTGITEAFF
v_call: TRBV5-1; d_call: .; j_call: TRBJ2-5; clone_size: .; cdr3_nt: TGCGCCAGCAGCTTGTTACGCGGGGAAGAGACCCAGTACTTC; cdr3_aa: CASSLLRGEETQYF
v_call: TRBV4-1; d_call: .; j_call: TRBJ1-1; clone_size: .; cdr3_nt: TGCGCCAGCAGCCAAGAGAGAGGAATCACTGAAGCTTTCTTT; cdr3_aa: CASSQERGITEAFF
v_call: TRBV10-3; d_call: TRBD1; j_call: TRBJ2-1; clone_size: .; cdr3_nt: TGTGCCATCAGTGACCGGGACAGGGGAAAGGATGAGCAGTTCTTC; cdr3_aa: CAISDRDRGKDEQFF
v_call: TRBV10-2; d_call: TRBD2; j_call: TRBJ2-2; clone_size: .; cdr3_nt: TGCGCCAGCAGCCAGACTAGCGGGAGAACCGGGGAGCTGTTTTTT; cdr3_aa: CASSQTSGRTGELFF
v_call: TRBV7-8; d_call: TRBD1; j_call: TRBJ2-7; clone_size: .; cdr3_nt: TGTGCCAGCAGCGGACACAGGGGGCGCTTCCAGTACTTC; cdr3_aa: CASSGHRGRFQYF
v_call: TRBV10-2; d_call: .; j_call: TRBJ1-2; clone_size: .; cdr3_nt: TGCGCCAGCAGCTACGACAGTACCTATGGCTACACCTTC; cdr3_aa: CASSYDSTYGYTF
v_call: TRBV25-1; d_call: TRBD1; j_call: TRBJ1-1; clone_size: .; cdr3_nt: TGTGCCAGCATCAGGACAGGGGCGGTCACTGAAGCTTTCTTT; cdr3_aa: CASIRTGAVTEAFF
v_call: TRBV7-3; d_call: TRBD1; j_call: TRBJ2-2; clone_size: .; cdr3_nt: TGTGCCAGCAGTCCTGGACAGGGGAGGGGGGCCGGGGAGCTGTTTTTT; cdr3_aa: CASSPGQGRGAGELFF
v_call: TRBV29-1; d_call: TRBD2; j_call: TRBJ2-1; clone_size: .; cdr3_nt: TGCAGCGTTGAAGATGGCGGGAGAGGGGTTAATGAGCAGTTCTTC; cdr3_aa: CSVEDGGRGVNEQFF
v_call: TRBV29-1; d_call: TRBD1; j_call: TRBJ2-3; clone_size: .; cdr3_nt: TGCAGCGCCGGACAGGGGGTAGGAGATACGCAGTATTTT; cdr3_aa: CSAGQGVGDTQYF
v_call: TRBV9; d_call: TRBD1; j_call: TRBJ1-4; clone_size: .; cdr3_nt: TGTGCCAGCAGCCCCCGACAGGGTGGGGATGAAAAACTGTTTTTT; cdr3_aa: CASSPRQGGDEKLFF
v_call: TRBV19; d_call: .; j_call: TRBJ1-2; clone_size: .; cdr3_nt: TGTGCCAGTAGTATAGTAAGCGTTACCAGCTATGGCTACACCTTC; cdr3_aa: CASSIVSVTSYGYTF
v_call: TRBV30; d_call: TRBD2; j_call: TRBJ2-5; clone_size: .; cdr3_nt: TGTGCCTGGAGGCAAGGGACTAGCGGAACAGAGACCCAGTACTTC; cdr3_aa: CAWRQGTSGTETQYF
v_call: TRBV2; d_call: .; j_call: TRBJ1-5; clone_size: .; cdr3_nt: TGTGCCAGCACTACCTCGGGGAATAGCAATCAGCCCCAGCATTTT; cdr3_aa: CASTTSGNSNQPQHF
v_call: TRBV5-1; d_call: .; j_call: TRBJ2-7; clone_size: .; cdr3_nt: TGCGCCAGCAGCTTGTCACAGCAGGGCGAGCAGTACTTC; cdr3_aa: CASSLSQQGEQYF
v_call: TRBV9; d_call: .; j_call: TRBJ1-3; clone_size: .; cdr3_nt: TGTGCCAGCAGCGTAGTTGACAGTACCAACTCTGGAAACACCATATATTTT; cdr3_aa: CASSVVDSTNSGNTIYF
v_call: TRBV10-2; d_call: .; j_call: TRBJ1-3; clone_size: .; cdr3_nt: TGCGCCAGCAGGGACCCCGGGGGGGACTCTGGAAACACCATATATTTT; cdr3_aa: CASRDPGGDSGNTIYF
v_call: TRBV5-6; d_call: TRBD1; j_call: TRBJ1-2; clone_size: .; cdr3_nt: TGTGCCAGCAGCTTGCCGACAGGGAACTATGGCTACACCTTC; cdr3_aa: CASSLPTGNYGYTF
v_call: TRBV4-1; d_call: .; j_call: TRBJ2-7; clone_size: .; cdr3_nt: TGCGCCAGCAGCCAAGGCTACAGGGGAGGAGGATACGAGCAGTACTTC; cdr3_aa: CASSQGYRGGGYEQYF
v_call: TRBV5-1; d_call: .; j_call: TRBJ1-2; clone_size: .; cdr3_nt: TGCGCCAGCAGCTCCGGACAGCATGGCTACACCTTC; cdr3_aa: CASSSGQHGYTF
v_call: TRBV5-6; d_call: TRBD1; j_call: TRBJ2-4; clone_size: .; cdr3_nt: TGTGCCAGCAGCGCTCCGGGACAGGGGTACATTCAGTACTTC; cdr3_aa: CASSAPGQGYIQYF
v_call: TRBV9; d_call: TRBD1; j_call: TRBJ2-7; clone_size: .; cdr3_nt: TGTGCCAGCAGCGTAGGGACAGGGGGCTTATGGGAGCAGTACTTC; cdr3_aa: CASSVGTGGLWEQYF
v_call: TRBV19; d_call: TRBD1; j_call: TRBJ2-7; clone_size: .; cdr3_nt: TGTGCCAGTAGTACCCTCCGGGACAGGGCAACCTACGAGCAGTACTTC; cdr3_aa: CASSTLRDRATYEQYF
v_call: TRBV11-3; d_call: .; j_call: TRBJ2-1; clone_size: .; cdr3_nt: TGTGCCAGCAGCGATGGACAAAACGTGGCGCAGTTCTTC; cdr3_aa: CASSDGQNVAQFF
v_call: TRBV18; d_call: .; j_call: TRBJ1-1; clone_size: .; cdr3_nt: TGTGCCAGCTCACCAAATCCAGGGAACACTGAAGCTTTCTTT; cdr3_aa: CASSPNPGNTEAFF
v_call: TRBV4-1; d_call: .; j_call: TRBJ1-3; clone_size: .; cdr3_nt: TGCGCCAGCAGCCAAGATTCCCTTCCTGGAAACACCATATATTTT; cdr3_aa: CASSQDSLPGNTIYF
v_call: TRBV7-2; d_call: TRBD1; j_call: TRBJ2-7; clone_size: .; cdr3_nt: TGTGCCAGCAGCCTGAAGGGACAGGGGGTGAGCGAGCAGTACTTC; cdr3_aa: CASSLKGQGVSEQYF
v_call: TRBV4-1; d_call: TRBD1; j_call: TRBJ2-2; clone_size: .; cdr3_nt: TGCGCCAGCAGCCAAGCCTCCCTTAGTAGCGACAGGGCCACCGGGGAGCTGTTTTTT; cdr3_aa: CASSQASLSSDRATGELFF
v_call: TRBV19; d_call: .; j_call: TRBJ2-5; clone_size: .; cdr3_nt: TGTGCCAGTCGACAGCAAGAGACCCAGTACTTC; cdr3_aa: CASRQQETQYF
v_call: TRBV27; d_call: TRBD1; j_call: TRBJ1-5; clone_size: .; cdr3_nt: TGTGCCAGCAGTTCACTACAGGGGGCGGCTCAGCCCCAGCATTTT; cdr3_aa: CASSSLQGAAQPQHF
v_call: TRBV18; d_call: .; j_call: TRBJ1-1; clone_size: .; cdr3_nt: TGTGCCAGCTCAGAAAGTGTTCAGGGTACTGAAGCTTTCTTT; cdr3_aa: CASSESVQGTEAFF
v_call: TRBV6-1; d_call: .; j_call: TRBJ2-7; clone_size: .; cdr3_nt: TGTGCCAGCAGCCTGACAGGCCAGGAAACTTACGAGCAGTACTTC; cdr3_aa: CASSLTGQETYEQYF
v_call: TRBV30; d_call: .; j_call: TRBJ2-7; clone_size: .; cdr3_nt: TGTGCCTGGAGTGTTCGATCCACGGGCTCCTACGAGCAGTACTTC; cdr3_aa: CAWSVRSTGSYEQYF
v_call: TRBV7-6; d_call: TRBD1; j_call: TRBJ2-7; clone_size: .; cdr3_nt: TGTGCCAGCAGCTTGGCCGGGACAGTGGACTACGAGCAGTACTTC; cdr3_aa: CASSLAGTVDYEQYF
v_call: TRBV4-3; d_call: .; j_call: TRBJ1-2; clone_size: .; cdr3_nt: TGCGCCAGCAACGTAAGGGGCAGTCCAGGCTACACCTTC; cdr3_aa: CASNVRGSPGYTF
v_call: TRBV11-2; d_call: TRBD2; j_call: TRBJ2-1; clone_size: .; cdr3_nt: TGTGCCAGCAGCCAAACTAGCGGGAGTGTCGATGAGCAGTTCTTC; cdr3_aa: CASSQTSGSVDEQFF
v_call: TRBV2; d_call: .; j_call: TRBJ2-3; clone_size: once; cdr3_nt: TGTGCCAGCAGTGCGACAGTCACTAGCACAGATACGCAGTATTTT; cdr3_aa: CASSATVTSTDTQYF
v_call: TRBV11-2; d_call: .; j_call: TRBJ2-3; clone_size: .; cdr3_nt: TGTGCCAGCAGCTCAAAACAGGGTCGACCTACCACAGATACGCAGTATTTT; cdr3_aa: CASSSKQGRPTTDTQYF